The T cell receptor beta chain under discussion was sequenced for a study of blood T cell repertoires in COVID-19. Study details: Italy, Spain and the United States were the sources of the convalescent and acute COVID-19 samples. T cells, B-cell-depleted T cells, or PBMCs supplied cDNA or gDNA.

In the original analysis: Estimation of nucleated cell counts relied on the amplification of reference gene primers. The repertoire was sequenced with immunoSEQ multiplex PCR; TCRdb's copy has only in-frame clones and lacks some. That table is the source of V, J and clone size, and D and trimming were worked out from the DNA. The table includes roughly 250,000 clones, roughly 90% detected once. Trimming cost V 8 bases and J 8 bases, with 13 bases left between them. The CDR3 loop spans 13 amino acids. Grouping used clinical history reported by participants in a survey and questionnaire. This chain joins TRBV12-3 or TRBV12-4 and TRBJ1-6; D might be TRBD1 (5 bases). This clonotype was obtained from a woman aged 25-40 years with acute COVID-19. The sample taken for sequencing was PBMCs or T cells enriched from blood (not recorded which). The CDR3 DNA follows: TGTGCCAGCTTCAGCGGGGGTGATTCACCCCTCCACTTT. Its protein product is CASFSGGDSPLHF.